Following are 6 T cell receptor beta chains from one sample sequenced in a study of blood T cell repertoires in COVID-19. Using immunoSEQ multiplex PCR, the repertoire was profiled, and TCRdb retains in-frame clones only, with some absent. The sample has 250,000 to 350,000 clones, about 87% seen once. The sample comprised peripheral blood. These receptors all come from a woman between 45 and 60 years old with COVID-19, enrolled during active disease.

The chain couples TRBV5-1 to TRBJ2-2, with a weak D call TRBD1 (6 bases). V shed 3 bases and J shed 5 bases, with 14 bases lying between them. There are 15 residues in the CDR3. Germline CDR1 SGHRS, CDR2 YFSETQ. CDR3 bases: TGCGCCAGCAGCTCACAGGGCTTCGGAACCGGGGAGCTGTTTTTT. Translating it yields CASSSQGFGTGELFF.

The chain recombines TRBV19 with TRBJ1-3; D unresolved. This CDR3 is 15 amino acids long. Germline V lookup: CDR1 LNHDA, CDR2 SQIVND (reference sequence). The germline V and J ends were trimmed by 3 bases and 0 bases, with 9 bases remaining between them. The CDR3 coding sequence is TGTGCCAGTAGTATGGGGAGGACCTCTGGAAACACCATATATTTT. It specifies CASSMGRTSGNTIYF.

The CDR3 sequence: CASSTRGLDTEAFF. CDR3 bases: TGCGCCAGCAGCACCAGGGGGCTGGACACTGAAGCTTTCTTT. The chain is built from TRBV5-1 and TRBJ1-1; 8 nucleotides agree with TRBD1. The CDR3 runs to 14 residues. Germline CDR1 is SGHRS and CDR2 is YFSETQ. J gave up 3 bases and V 4 bases, and 5 bases lay outside the gene matches.

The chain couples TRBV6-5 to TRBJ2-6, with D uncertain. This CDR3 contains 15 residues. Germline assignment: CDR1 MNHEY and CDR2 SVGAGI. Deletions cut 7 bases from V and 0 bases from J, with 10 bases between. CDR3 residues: CASTRSSSGANVLTF. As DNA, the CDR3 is TGTGCCAGCACTCGTTCCAGCTCTGGGGCCAACGTCCTGACTTTC.

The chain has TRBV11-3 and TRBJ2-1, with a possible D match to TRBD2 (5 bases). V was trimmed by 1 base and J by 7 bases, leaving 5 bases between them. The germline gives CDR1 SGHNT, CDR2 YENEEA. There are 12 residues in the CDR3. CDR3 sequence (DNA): TGTGCCAGCAGCTTAGGGGAGAATGAGCAGTTCTTC. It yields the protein CASSLGENEQFF.

CDR3 nucleotides: TGTGCCAGCAGCTTAGTCGGGATTGCCTACGAGCAGTACTTC. Amino acid sequence: CASSLVGIAYEQYF. The chain uses TRBV7-9 and TRBJ2-7; D is perhaps TRBD2 (5 bases). In germline, CDR1 is SEHNR, CDR2 FQNEAQ (reference sequence). The CDR3 has 14 amino acids. Between the trimmed V and J ends, which lost 1 base and 2 bases, there was a span of 9 bases. Full variable domain (remainder filled in from reference TRBV7-9 and TRBJ2-7): DTGVSQNPRHKITKRGQNVTFRCDPISEHNRLYWYRQTLGQGPEFLTYFQNEAQLEKSRLLSDRFSAERPKGSFSTLEIQRTEQGDSAMYLCASSLVGIAYEQYFGPGTRLTVT.